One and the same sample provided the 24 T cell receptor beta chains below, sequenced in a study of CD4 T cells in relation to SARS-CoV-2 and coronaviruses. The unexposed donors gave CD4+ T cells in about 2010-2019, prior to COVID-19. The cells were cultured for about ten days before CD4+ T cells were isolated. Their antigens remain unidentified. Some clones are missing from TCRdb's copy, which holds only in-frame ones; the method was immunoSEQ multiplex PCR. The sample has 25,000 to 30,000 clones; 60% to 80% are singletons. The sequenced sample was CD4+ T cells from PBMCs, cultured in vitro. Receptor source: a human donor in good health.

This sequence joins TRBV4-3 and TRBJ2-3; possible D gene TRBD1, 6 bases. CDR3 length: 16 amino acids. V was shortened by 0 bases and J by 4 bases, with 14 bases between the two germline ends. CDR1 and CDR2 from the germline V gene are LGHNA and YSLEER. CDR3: CASSQDPNRASDTQYF. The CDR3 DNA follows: TGCGCCAGCAGCCAAGATCCAAACAGGGCATCAGATACGCAGTATTTT.

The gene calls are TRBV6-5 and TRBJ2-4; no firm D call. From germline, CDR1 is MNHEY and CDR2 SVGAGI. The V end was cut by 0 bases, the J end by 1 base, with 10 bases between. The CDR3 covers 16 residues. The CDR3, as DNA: TGTGCCAGCAGTTACTCGAGTGGGTCCGCCAAAAACATTCAGTACTTC. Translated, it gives CASSYSSGSAKNIQYF.

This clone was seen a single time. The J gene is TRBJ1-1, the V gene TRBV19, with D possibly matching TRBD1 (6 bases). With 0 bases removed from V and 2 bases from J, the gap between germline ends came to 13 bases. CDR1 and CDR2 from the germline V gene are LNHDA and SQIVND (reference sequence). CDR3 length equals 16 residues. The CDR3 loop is CASSIDTGHLNTEAFF. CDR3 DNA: TGTGCCAGTAGTATAGATACAGGGCATCTCAACACTGAAGCTTTCTTT.

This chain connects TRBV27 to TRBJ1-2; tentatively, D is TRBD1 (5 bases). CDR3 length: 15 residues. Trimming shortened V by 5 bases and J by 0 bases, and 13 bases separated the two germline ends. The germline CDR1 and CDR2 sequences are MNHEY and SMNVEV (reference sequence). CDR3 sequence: CASSPRDGTNYGYTF. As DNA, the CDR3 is TGTGCCAGCAGTCCCCGGGACGGCACTAACTATGGCTACACCTTC.

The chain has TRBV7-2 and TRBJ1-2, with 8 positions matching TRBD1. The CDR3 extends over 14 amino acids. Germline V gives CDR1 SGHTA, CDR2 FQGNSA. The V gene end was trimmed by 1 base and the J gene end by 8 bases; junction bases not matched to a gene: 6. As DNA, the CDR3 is TGTGCCAGCAGCTTAGGCCAGGGGGCGCGAGGCTACACCTTC. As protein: CASSLGQGARGYTF.

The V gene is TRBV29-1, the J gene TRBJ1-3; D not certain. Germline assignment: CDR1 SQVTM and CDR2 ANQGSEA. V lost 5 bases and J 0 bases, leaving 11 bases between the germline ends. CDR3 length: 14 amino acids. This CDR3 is CSVRPTNSGNTIYF. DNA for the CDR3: TGCAGCGTTAGACCTACTAACTCTGGAAACACCATATATTTT.

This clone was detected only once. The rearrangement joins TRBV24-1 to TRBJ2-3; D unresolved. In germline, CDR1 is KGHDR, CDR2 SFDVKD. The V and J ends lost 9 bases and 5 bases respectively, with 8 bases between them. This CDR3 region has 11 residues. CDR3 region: CATGFGDTQYF. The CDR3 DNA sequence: TGTGCCACCGGGTTCGGAGATACGCAGTATTTT.

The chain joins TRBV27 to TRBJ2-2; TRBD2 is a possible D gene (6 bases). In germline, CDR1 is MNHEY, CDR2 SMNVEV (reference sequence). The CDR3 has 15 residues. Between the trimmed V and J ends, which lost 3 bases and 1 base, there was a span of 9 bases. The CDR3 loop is CASSFRRGNTGELFF. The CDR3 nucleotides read TGTGCCAGCAGTTTTCGGCGGGGGAACACCGGGGAGCTGTTTTTT.

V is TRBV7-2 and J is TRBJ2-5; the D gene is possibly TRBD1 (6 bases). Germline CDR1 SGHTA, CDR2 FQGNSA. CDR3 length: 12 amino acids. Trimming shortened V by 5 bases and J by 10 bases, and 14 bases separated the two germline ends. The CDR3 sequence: CASSLTIGGQYF. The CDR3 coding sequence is TGTGCCAGCAGCCTAACGATAGGGGGCCAGTACTTC. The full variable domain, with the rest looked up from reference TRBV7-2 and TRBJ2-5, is GAGVSQSPSNKVTEKGKDVELRCDPISGHTALYWYRQSLGQGLEFLIYFQGNSAPDKSGLPSDRFSAERTGGSVSTLTIQRTQQEDSAVYLCASSLTIGGQYFGPGTRLLVL.

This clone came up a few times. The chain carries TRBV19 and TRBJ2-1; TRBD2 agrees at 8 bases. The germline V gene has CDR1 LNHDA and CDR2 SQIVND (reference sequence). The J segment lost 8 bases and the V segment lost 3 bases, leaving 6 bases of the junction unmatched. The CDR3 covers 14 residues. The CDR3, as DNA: TGTGCCAGTAGTATCAGGCGGGAGGTCGATGAGCAGTTCTTC. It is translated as CASSIRREVDEQFF.

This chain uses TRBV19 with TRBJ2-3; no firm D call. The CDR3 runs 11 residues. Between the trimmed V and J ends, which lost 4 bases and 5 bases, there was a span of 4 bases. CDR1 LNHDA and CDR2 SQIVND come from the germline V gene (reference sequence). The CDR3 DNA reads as TGTGCCAGTAGTACAGGAGATACGCAGTATTTT. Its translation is CASSTGDTQYF.

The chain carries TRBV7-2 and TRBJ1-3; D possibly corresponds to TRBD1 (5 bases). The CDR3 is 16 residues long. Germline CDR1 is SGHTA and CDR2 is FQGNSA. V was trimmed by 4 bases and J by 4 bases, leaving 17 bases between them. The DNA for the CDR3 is TGTGCCAGCAGCTCCTGGGCAGGGACGGGAGGAAACACCATATATTTT. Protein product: CASSSWAGTGGNTIYF.

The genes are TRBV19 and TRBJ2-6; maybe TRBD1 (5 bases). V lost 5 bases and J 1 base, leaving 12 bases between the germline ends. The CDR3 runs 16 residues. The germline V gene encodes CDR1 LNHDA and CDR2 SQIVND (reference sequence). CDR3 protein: CASSPSSGSGANVLTF. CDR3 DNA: TGTGCCAGTAGTCCCTCGTCAGGGTCTGGGGCCAACGTCCTGACTTTC. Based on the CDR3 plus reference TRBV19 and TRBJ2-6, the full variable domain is DGGITQSPKYLFRKEGQNVTLSCEQNLNHDAMYWYRQDPGQGLRLIYYSQIVNDFQKGDIAEGYSVSREKKESFPLTVTSAQKNPTAFYLCASSPSSGSGANVLTFGAGSRLTVL.

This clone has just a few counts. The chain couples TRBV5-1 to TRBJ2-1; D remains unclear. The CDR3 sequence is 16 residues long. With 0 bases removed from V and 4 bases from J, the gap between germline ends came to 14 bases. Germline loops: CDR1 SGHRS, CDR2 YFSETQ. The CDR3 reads CASSLDVTFPYNEQFF. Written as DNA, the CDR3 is TGCGCCAGCAGCTTGGATGTGACTTTCCCTTACAATGAGCAGTTCTTC.

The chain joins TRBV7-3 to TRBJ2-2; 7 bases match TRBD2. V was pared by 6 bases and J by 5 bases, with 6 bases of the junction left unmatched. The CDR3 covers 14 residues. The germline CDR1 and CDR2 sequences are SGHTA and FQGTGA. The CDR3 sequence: CASREGGKTGELFF. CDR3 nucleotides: TGTGCCAGCAGGGAGGGAGGGAAAACCGGGGAGCTGTTTTTT.

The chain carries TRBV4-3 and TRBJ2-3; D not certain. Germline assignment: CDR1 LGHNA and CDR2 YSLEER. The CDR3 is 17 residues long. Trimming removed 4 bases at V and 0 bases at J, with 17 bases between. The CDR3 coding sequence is TGCGCCAGCAGCCCAGAAACAGTAGTATCTAGCACAGATACGCAGTATTTT. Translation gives CASSPETVVSSTDTQYF.

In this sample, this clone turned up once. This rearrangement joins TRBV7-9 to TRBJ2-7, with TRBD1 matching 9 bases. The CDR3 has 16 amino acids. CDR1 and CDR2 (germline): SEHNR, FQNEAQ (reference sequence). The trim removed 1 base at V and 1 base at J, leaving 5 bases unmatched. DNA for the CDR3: TGTGCCAGCAGCTTAGTCGAGACAGGGGGTTCCTACGAGCAGTACTTC. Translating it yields CASSLVETGGSYEQYF.

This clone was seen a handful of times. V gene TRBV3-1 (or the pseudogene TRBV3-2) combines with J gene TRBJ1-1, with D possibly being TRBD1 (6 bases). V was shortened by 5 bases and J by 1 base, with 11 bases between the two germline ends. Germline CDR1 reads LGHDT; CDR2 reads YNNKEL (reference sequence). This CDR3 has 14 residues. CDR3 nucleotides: TGTGCCAGCAGCTATTTGGACAGGAACACTGAAGCTTTCTTT. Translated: CASSYLDRNTEAFF.

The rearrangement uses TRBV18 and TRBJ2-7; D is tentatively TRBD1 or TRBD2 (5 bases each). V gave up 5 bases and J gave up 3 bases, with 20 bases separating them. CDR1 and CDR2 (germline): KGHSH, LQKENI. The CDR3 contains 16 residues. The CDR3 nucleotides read TGTGCCAGCTCAGCCCAACCGGGACGAGCGAGCTACGAGCAGTACTTC. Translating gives CASSAQPGRASYEQYF.

The CDR3 DNA reads as TGCGCCAGCAGCGACCCCCGACTAGCGGGGGAAGAGACCCAGTACTTC. The encoded protein is CASSDPRLAGEETQYF. The chain carries TRBV5-1 and TRBJ2-5; 12 positions match TRBD2. Germline V gives CDR1 SGHRS, CDR2 YFSETQ. Trimming took 4 bases from V and 3 from J; bases not matched to a gene: 7. This CDR3 comprises 16 residues.

The CDR3: CAWSRAGWDYGYTF. The DNA of the CDR3 is TGTGCCTGGAGTAGGGCAGGCTGGGACTATGGCTACACCTTC. The V call is TRBV30, the J call TRBJ1-2; no clear D gene. V dropped 2 bases and J dropped 3 bases, with 13 bases sitting between them. The CDR3 has 14 residues. Germline-derived CDR1 and CDR2 are GTSNPN and SVGIG (reference sequence). The full variable domain, completed using reference TRBV30 and TRBJ1-2, is SQTIHQWPATLVQPVGSPLSLECTVEGTSNPNLYWYRQAAGRGLQLLFYSVGIGQISSEVPQNLSASRPQDRQFILSSKKLLLSDSGFYLCAWSRAGWDYGYTFGSGTRLTVV.

The CDR3 DNA follows: TGCGCCAGCAGCCCCACGGACACGGCGCGAGAGACCCAGTACTTC. Translation gives CASSPTDTARETQYF. The chain links TRBV5-1 to TRBJ2-5; tentatively, D is TRBD1 (5 bases). Germline lookup yields CDR1 SGHRS and CDR2 YFSETQ. Trimming pared 4 bases from V and 4 bases from J, leaving 17 bases between. The CDR3 runs 15 residues.

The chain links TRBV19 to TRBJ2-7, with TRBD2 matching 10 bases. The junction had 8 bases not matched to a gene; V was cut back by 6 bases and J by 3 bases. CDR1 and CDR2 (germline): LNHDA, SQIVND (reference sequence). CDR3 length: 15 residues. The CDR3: CASSPSGRILYEQYF. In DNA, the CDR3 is TGTGCCAGTAGCCCTAGCGGGAGAATTCTCTACGAGCAGTACTTC.

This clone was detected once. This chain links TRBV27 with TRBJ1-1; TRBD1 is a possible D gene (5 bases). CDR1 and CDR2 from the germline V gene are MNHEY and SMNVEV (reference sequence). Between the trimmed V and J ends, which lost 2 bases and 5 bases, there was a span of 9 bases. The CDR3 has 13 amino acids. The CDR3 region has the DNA TGTGCCAGCAGTTTACAGGGCTGGACTGAAGCTTTCTTT. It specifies CASSLQGWTEAFF.